This is a list of T cell receptor beta chains from one sample in a study of cytomegalovirus exposure and HLA in healthy donors. Libraries were prepared by immunoSEQ multiplex PCR; TCRdb keeps only in-frame clonotypes and omits some of them. The sample yields around 190,000 clones, around 80% seen once. The sequencing sample was made of PBMCs. The receptors were gathered from a man aged 35-49 years in good health and CMV-seronegative. CDR3s include the opening cysteine and the closing phenylalanine or tryptophan. The order of the fields is J gene, V gene, D gene, clone size, CDR3 DNA, CDR3 protein. D genes are given only for firm matches. Clone size is stated in some rows and not others, as once, few, many or a class when expanded.

TRBJ2-2 | TRBV4-3 | - | once | TGCGCCAGCAGCCTTGGACATTTCACCGGGGAGCTGTTTTTT | CASSLGHFTGELFF
TRBJ2-5 | TRBV27 | TRBD2 | once | TGTGCCAGCAGTCCACAGGGGCTAGCGGGGGCCCGCAGGAACTTC | CASSPQGLAGARRNF
TRBJ1-1 | TRBV19 | - | - | TGTGCCACAAGGGGGGGCACTGAAGCTTTCTTT | CATRGGTEAFF
TRBJ2-7 | TRBV6-1 | - | - | TGTGCCAGCACCACTGGGACGGGAGCCTACGAGCAGTACTTC | CASTTGTGAYEQYF
TRBJ2-3 | TRBV11-3 | - | - | TGTGCCAGCAGCCTTTACAGGGAAACAGATACGCAGTATTTT | CASSLYRETDTQYF
TRBJ1-1 | TRBV29-1 | - | - | TGCAGCGCAAACGAGGGTGAAGCTTTCTTT | CSANEGEAFF
TRBJ2-7 | TRBV15 | - | - | TGTGCCACCAGCAGAGATAGAGTAGGCGGCACCTACGAGCAGTACTTC | CATSRDRVGGTYEQYF
TRBJ1-2 | TRBV29-1 | TRBD1 | few | TGCAGCGTAAGGACAGGGGGCAACTATGGCTACACCTTC | CSVRTGGNYGYTF
TRBJ2-2 | TRBV2 | - | - | TGTGCCAGCAGTCCTTTCCCGGGGAACACCGGGGAGCTGTTTTTT | CASSPFPGNTGELFF
TRBJ2-7 | TRBV5-1 | - | - | TGCGCCAGCAGCTTGAATTCGCTTAGGGCAGGGGTCTCCTACGAGCAGTACTTC | CASSLNSLRAGVSYEQYF
TRBJ1-1 | TRBV7-2 | TRBD1 | - | TGTGCCAGCAGCCCATTGGTCCGACAGGGCGCTGAAGCTTTCTTT | CASSPLVRQGAEAFF
TRBJ2-1 | TRBV18 | TRBD2 | - | TGTGCCAGCTCATCACAACTAGCGGGAGTTAACAATGAGCAGTTCTTC | CASSSQLAGVNNEQFF
TRBJ2-7 | TRBV27 | TRBD2 | - | TGTGCCAGCAGTTTAACTGGACTAGCGGGGGGCTCCTCCTACGAGCAGTACTTC | CASSLTGLAGGSSYEQYF
TRBJ2-3 | TRBV7-8 | - | - | TGTGCCAGCAGCTTTGACCGGGGATTCACAGATACGCAGTATTTT | CASSFDRGFTDTQYF
TRBJ2-2 | TRBV5-1 | - | few | TGCGCCAGCAGCTTCAACAGGGAAACCGGGGAGCTGTTTTTT | CASSFNRETGELFF
TRBJ2-2 | TRBV18 | TRBD2 | - | TGTGCCAGCTCACCAACTAGCGATCGCACCGGGGAGCTGTTTTTT | CASSPTSDRTGELFF
TRBJ2-2 | TRBV18 | - | - | TGTGCCAGCTCCCCTTTCGCCCAGGCGAACACCGGGGAGCTGTTTTTT | CASSPFAQANTGELFF
TRBJ2-1 | TRBV4-3 | - | few | TGCGCCAGCAGCCAAGATCGAGGGGGTGGGAGGGCCACTAGAAATGAGCAGTTCTTC | CASSQDRGGGRATRNEQFF
TRBJ2-7 | TRBV7-8 | - | - | TGTGCCAGCAGCTTTAGCACTCAGGGGAGGGGAGAGCAGTACTTC | CASSFSTQGRGEQYF
TRBJ2-1 | TRBV30 | - | - | TGTGCCTGGAGTCCACCCCGCACAGGCTTATACAATGAGCAGTTCTTC | CAWSPPRTGLYNEQFF
TRBJ2-2 | TRBV5-4 | TRBD1 | once | TGTGCCAGCAGCTCCCCACAGGGGCCGGACGGGGAGCTGTTTTTT | CASSSPQGPDGELFF
TRBJ1-2 | TRBV7-6 | - | once | TGTGCCAGCAGCCCGATCAGCGGTGCTAACTATGGCTACACCTTC | CASSPISGANYGYTF
TRBJ1-4 | TRBV27 | TRBD1 | - | TGTGCCAGCAGTGCGGACAGGGGGAATGAAAAACTGTTTTTT | CASSADRGNEKLFF
TRBJ2-1 | TRBV30 | - | - | TGTGCCTGTTCTGACGGGGGAGGCGATGAGCAGTTCTTC | CACSDGGGDEQFF
TRBJ2-7 | TRBV29-1 | TRBD1 | few | TGCAGCGCTGGCACCGGGACAGGGAACGAGCAGTACTTC | CSAGTGTGNEQYF
TRBJ1-2 | TRBV29-1 | - | - | TGCAGCGTTGCCGGGTTGTATGGCTACACCTTC | CSVAGLYGYTF
TRBJ2-7 | TRBV5-1 | TRBD1 | once | TGCGCCAGCAGAACGGGACAGGGGCCTACCTACGAGCAGTACTTC | CASRTGQGPTYEQYF
TRBJ1-1 | TRBV11-3 | - | - | TGTGCCAGCAGGTCGACAGGAAAGGGGACTGAAGCTTTCTTT | CASRSTGKGTEAFF
TRBJ1-5 | TRBV19 | - | - | TGTGCCAGTAGCCCGGGACTTATCAGAAATAGCAATCAGCCCCAGCATTTT | CASSPGLIRNSNQPQHF
TRBJ2-6 | TRBV4-1 | TRBD1 | few | TGCGCCAGCAGCCCCGGGACAGATAACTCTGGGGCCAACGTCCTGACTTTC | CASSPGTDNSGANVLTF
TRBJ1-2 | TRBV6-5 | - | - | TGTGCCAGCAGCCAGGACACTTACCATGGCTACACCTTC | CASSQDTYHGYTF
TRBJ2-7 | TRBV10-1 | TRBD1 | - | TGCGCCAGCAGTGTGGGACAGGGCTCTACGAAGCAGTACTTC | CASSVGQGSTKQYF
TRBJ1-1 | TRBV5-4 | - | - | TGTGCCAGCAGCTCGGTTTATGAAGCTTTCTTT | CASSSVYEAFF
TRBJ2-5 | TRBV7-8 | - | - | TGTGCCAGCAGCTACAGACGGGAGACCCAGTACTTC | CASSYRRETQYF
TRBJ2-5 | TRBV7-6 | TRBD1 | few | TGTGCCAGCAGCAATACCGGGACAGGGGACTCGTTAGAGCAGTACTTC | CASSNTGTGDSLEQYF
TRBJ2-4 | TRBV9 | - | - | TGTGCCAGCAGCGGTGACCCCGGGACTCCCGGCCTAGCCAAAAACATTCAGTACTTC | CASSGDPGTPGLAKNIQYF
TRBJ1-5 | TRBV23-1 | - | - | TGCGCCAGCAGTCAAAGAGTGGAGTTAAGCATGCAGCCCCAGCATTTT | CASSQRVELSMQPQHF
TRBJ1-2 | TRBV5-4 | TRBD1 | few | TGTGCCAGCAGCATAGGGACAGCGAACTATGGCTACACCTTC | CASSIGTANYGYTF
TRBJ2-2 | TRBV7-9 | - | once | TGTGCCAGCAGCTCCCGAGGAGGGGGCATTAACACCGGGGAGCTGTTTTTT | CASSSRGGGINTGELFF
TRBJ1-3 | TRBV6-6 | - | - | TGTGCCAGCAGTCGAACAGTCTCCTCTGGAAACACCATATATTTT | CASSRTVSSGNTIYF
TRBJ2-2 | TRBV11-2 | - | - | TGTGCCAGCAGCCCCCTAGCGTCGAACACCGGGGAGCTGTTTTTT | CASSPLASNTGELFF